These 13 T cell receptor beta chains share one sample of origin, sequenced in a study of prognosis after radiotherapy for stage I lung cancer. The genomic DNA TCR beta CDR3 region underwent two rounds of multiplex PCR. Specific primers for each TRBV and TRBJ gene were what first-round PCR used. MiXCR was run by TCRdb on the multiplex PCR reads, yielding one entry per CDR3 protein. The sample holds 13,000 to 15,000 distinct CDR3 sequences; roughly 38% are singletons and the top ten take more than 35%. The specimen comprised PBMCs, sampled before or after stereotactic body radiation therapy (not recorded which). The receptors were sampled from a donor at least 50 years old with non-small cell lung cancer.

This clonotype was counted ten times or more. This chain links TRBV15 with TRBJ2-2; 12 bases agree with TRBD2. The CDR3 is 16 amino acids. CDR1 is LNHNV and CDR2 is YYDKDF in the germline V gene (reference sequence). V lost 5 bases, J lost 1 base, and 2 bases stayed unmatched. The CDR3 spells CATSPTSGGNTGELFF. The CDR3 DNA is TGTGCCACCAGCCCGACTAGCGGGGGGAACACCGGGGAGCTGTTTTTT.

This clonotype has ten or more counts. V gene TRBV20-1 combines with J gene TRBJ1-1; D is ambiguous. V was shortened by 3 bases and J by 4 bases, with 12 bases between the two germline ends. This CDR3 is built from 13 residues. Germline assignment: CDR1 DFQATT and CDR2 SNEGSKA (reference sequence). CDR3 DNA: TGCAGTGCTAGCCCCGCAGGATCCACTGAAGCTTTCTTT. Encoded protein: CSASPAGSTEAFF.

This clonotype was detected ten times or more. The rearrangement uses TRBV19 and TRBJ1-2; tentative D call: TRBD1 (5 bases). CDR1 and CDR2 from the germline V gene are LNHDA and SQIVND (reference sequence). The V and J ends lost 4 bases and 2 bases respectively, with 14 bases between them. The CDR3 has 15 residues. The CDR3 DNA is TGTGCCAGTAGTACCCCTCGGCGGGGGAACTATGGCTACACCTTC. The encoded protein is CASSTPRRGNYGYTF.

About this clonotype itself: Given a far larger clone just one base away, this is likely a sequencing read error. The CDR3 sequence: CASSLAPTSSYNEQFF. In DNA, the CDR3 is TGTGCCAGCAGTTTAGCTCCAACGAGCTCCTACAATGAGCAGTTCTTC. This chain links TRBV12-3 or TRBV12-4 with TRBJ2-5, with D hard to call. The J call is uncertain, as TRBJ2-1 better fits the DNA end. The CDR3 extends over 16 amino acids.

This clonotype was picked up many times. The rearrangement joins TRBV3-1 to TRBJ2-5; D is uncertain. Germline CDR1 and CDR2: LGHDT and YNNKEL (reference sequence). The CDR3 consists of 13 residues. The V and J ends lost 2 bases and 2 bases respectively, with 6 bases between them. The CDR3 DNA follows: TGTGCCAGCAGCCAAACGCCACAAGAGACCCAGTACTTC. Residues: CASSQTPQETQYF.

In regard to this clonotype: This may be a read error: a much more frequent sequence differs by one nucleotide. This chain joins TRBV29-1 and TRBJ1-1, with unresolved D. V was shortened by 7 bases and J by 4 bases, with 10 bases between the two germline ends. Looked up from germline, CDR1 is SQVTM and CDR2 is ANQGSEA. This CDR3 contains 11 residues. The CDR3 reads CSADTSTEAFF. CDR3 DNA sequence: TGCAGCGCCGACACATCCACTGAAGCTTTCTTT.

V and J are TRBV12-3 or TRBV12-4 and TRBJ2-3, with 13 bases aligning to TRBD2. The ends lost 4 bases at V and 2 bases at J; junction bases unmatched: 9. The CDR3 has 18 residues. Here the CDR3 DNA reads TGTGCCAGCAGTTACGGGACTAGCGGGGATTCCCCCACAGATACGCAGTATTTT. It codes for CASSYGTSGDSPTDTQYF.

This clonotype has a handful of counts. Since a far larger clone is one base different, this is likely a read error. The chain combines TRBV28 with TRBJ2-4, with 13 nucleotides matching TRBD2. V lost 2 bases to trimming and J lost 13 bases; unmatched junction nucleotides: 8. Germline V gives CDR1 MDHEN, CDR2 SYDVKM. This CDR3 has 15 amino acids. The CDR3 DNA follows: TGTGCCAGCAGTTTAGGACTAGCGGGAGCCTATGAGCAGTACTTC. Translated: CASSLGLAGAYEQYF.

The rearrangement links TRBV7-9 to TRBJ1-2; possible D gene TRBD1, 6 bases. The CDR3 extends over 12 amino acids. Germline values: CDR1 SEHNR, CDR2 FQNEAQ (reference sequence). V was clipped by 6 bases and J by 12 bases, with 17 bases between them. The CDR3 DNA reads TGTGCCAGCAGTTGGGGGGCTGGGGGCCACACCTTC. Translation: CASSWGAGGHTF.

The chain recombines TRBV28 with TRBJ2-5; 9 positions agree with TRBD2. The CDR3 runs 15 residues. Germline loops: CDR1 MDHEN, CDR2 SYDVKM. The CDR3 nucleotides read TGTGCAGGCAGTTTATCGGGCGGGAGGGGAGAGACCCAGTACTTC. Encoded protein: CAGSLSGGRGETQYF.

This clonotype was observed at least ten times. This CDR3 reads CASGRRQGAYEQYF. The CDR3 DNA reads as TGTGCCAGCGGACGGCGACAGGGCGCCTACGAGCAGTACTTC. The chain combines TRBV2 with TRBJ2-7; TRBD1 aligns across 7 bases. The J segment lost 2 bases and the V segment lost 8 bases, leaving 9 bases of the junction unmatched. Germline V gives CDR1 SNHLY, CDR2 FYNNEI. The CDR3 consists of 14 residues.

This clonotype was counted ten times or more. As DNA, the CDR3 is TGTGCCAGCTCACCACCGGGACGGACCCAAGAGACCCAGTACTTC. Its translation is CASSPPGRTQETQYF. V and J are TRBV18 and TRBJ2-5; D is tentatively TRBD1 or TRBD2 (5 bases each). Germline V lookup: CDR1 KGHSH, CDR2 LQKENI. Trimming left V 0 bases short and J 1 base short, with 9 bases between. This CDR3 region has 15 residues. Combining the CDR3 with reference TRBV18 and TRBJ2-5 gives the whole variable domain NAGVMQNPRHLVRRRGQEARLRCSPMKGHSHVYWYRQLPEEGLKFMVYLQKENIIDESGMPKERFSAEFPKEGPSILRIQQVVRGDSAAYFCASSPPGRTQETQYFGPGTRLLVL.

As regards this clonotype: A far larger clone is off by one base, so a read error is likely. The rearrangement uses TRBV6-4 and TRBJ1-2, with D hard to call. With 5 bases removed from V and 2 bases from J, the gap between germline ends came to 18 bases. Germline CDR1 is MRHNA and CDR2 is SNTAGT. This CDR3 has 16 amino acids. The CDR3 loop is CASSYRHTPGNYGYTF. DNA for the CDR3: TGTGCCAGCAGTTATCGACATACCCCCGGAAACTATGGCTACACCTTC.